The next 29 T cell receptor beta chains were all read from a single sample in a study of response to subunit inactivated influenza vaccine. Via MiXCR, TCRdb re-called the RT-PCR reads, giving one row per CDR3 protein. This table has 530,000 or so distinct CDR3 sequences, about 25% appearing once. This sample comprised CD4+ T cells sorted from PBMCs, obtained 4 to 6 days after vaccination. All receptors come from a man between 50 and 59 years old who received an inactivated influenza vaccine.

The chain carries TRBV6-5 and TRBJ1-2; no clear D. Germline V CDR1 and CDR2: MNHEY, SVGAGI. V dropped 2 bases and J dropped 4 bases, with 8 bases sitting between them. The CDR3 covers 13 residues. CDR3 coding DNA: TGTGCCAGCAGTTACGGGGAGACCTATGGCTACACCTTC. It codes for CASSYGETYGYTF.

The genes are TRBV7-2 and TRBJ2-3, with TRBD2 matching over 8 bases. The CDR3 extends over 13 amino acids. V was pared by 5 bases and J by 6 bases, with 4 bases of the junction left unmatched. Germline V gene lookup returns CDR1 SGHTA and CDR2 FQGNSA. This CDR3 reads CASSVGGADTQYF. DNA of the CDR3: TGTGCCAGCAGCGTCGGGGGGGCGGATACGCAGTATTTT.

The chain joins TRBV10-3 to TRBJ2-2; 7 bases are a match to TRBD1. V shed 6 bases, J shed 8 bases, and the junction held 6 bases outside the gene matches. The CDR3 is 13 residues long. CDR1 is ENHRY and CDR2 is SYGVKD in the germline V gene. The CDR3 DNA is TGTGCCATCAGGGGGACAGAGAGGGGGGAGCTGTTTTTT. Translation: CAIRGTERGELFF.

There are a few counts of this clonotype. This chain links TRBV4-1 with TRBJ2-3; maybe TRBD2 (5 bases). Germline CDR1 is MGHRA and CDR2 is YSYEKL. There are 14 residues in the CDR3. Trimming removed 3 bases at V and 4 bases at J, with 11 bases between. This chain's CDR3 is CASSQTGLADTQYF. The CDR3 DNA sequence: TGCGCCAGCAGCCAGACCGGACTGGCAGATACGCAGTATTTT.

This chain joins TRBV5-1 and TRBJ1-4; tentative D call: TRBD1 (6 bases). CDR1 and CDR2 (germline): SGHRS, YFSETQ. V lost 4 bases to trimming and J lost 8 bases, with 15 bases between them. The CDR3 is 14 residues long. Here the CDR3 DNA reads TGCGCCAGCAGCATGGGACAAAGGGGCGAAAAACTGTTTTTT. Encoded protein: CASSMGQRGEKLFF.

CDR3 sequence (DNA): TGTGCCAGTAGTATCTCAGGCGGGGGGTCCTACGAGCAGTACTTC. Protein product: CASSISGGGSYEQYF. The chain couples TRBV19 to TRBJ2-7, with 8 bases identical to TRBD2. Trimming took 3 bases from V and 1 from J; bases not matched to a gene: 5. Germline assignment: CDR1 LNHDA and CDR2 SQIVND (reference sequence). This CDR3 spans 15 amino acids.

The chain couples TRBV11-2 to TRBJ2-3; 13 bases agree with TRBD2. This CDR3 region has 17 residues. Germline V CDR1 and CDR2: SGHAT, FQNNGV. J was trimmed by 0 bases and V by 5 bases; bases with no gene match: 5. The CDR3 protein is CASSKGLAGSSTDTQYF. The CDR3 nucleotides are TGTGCCAGCAGCAAGGGACTAGCGGGATCTAGCACAGATACGCAGTATTTT.

The chain has TRBV6-2 or TRBV6-3 and TRBJ2-1; a weak D match, TRBD1 (5 bases). The CDR3 length is 15 residues. Trimming pared 10 bases from V and 2 bases from J, leaving 18 bases between. Germline CDR1 and CDR2: MNHEY and SVGEGT. Written as DNA, the CDR3 is TGTGCCACCCAAGGGCAGAGCAGGGCCTACAATGAGCAGTTCTTC. This translates into CATQGQSRAYNEQFF.

In this sample, this clonotype turned up many times. The J gene is TRBJ1-4, the V gene TRBV7-2; TRBD1 matches 10 bases. Germline V gene lookup returns CDR1 SGHTA and CDR2 FQGNSA. The V segment lost 0 bases and the J segment 7 bases; nucleotides outside the gene matches: 5. CDR3 length: 16 amino acids. For the CDR3, the DNA is TGTGCCAGCAGCTTAGCACCGGGACAGGGGACTGAAAAACTGTTTTTT. Its protein is CASSLAPGQGTEKLFF. Using reference TRBV7-2 and TRBJ1-4 for the parts outside the CDR3, the full variable domain is GAGVSQSPSNKVTEKGKDVELRCDPISGHTALYWYRQSLGQGLEFLIYFQGNSAPDKSGLPSDRFSAERTGGSVSTLTIQRTQQEDSAVYLCASSLAPGQGTEKLFFGSGTQLSVL.

The chain joins TRBV10-3 to TRBJ2-1; 12 positions agree with TRBD2. The V gene end was trimmed by 6 bases and the J gene end by 6 bases; junction bases not matched to a gene: 3. The V gene's germline CDR1 is ENHRY and CDR2 SYGVKD. The CDR3 runs 14 residues. CDR3 loop: CAIRGTSGFNEQFF. The CDR3 DNA is TGTGCCATCAGGGGGACTAGCGGGTTCAATGAGCAGTTCTTC.

Ten or more counts support this clonotype. The rearrangement joins TRBV7-3 to TRBJ2-3; 7 nucleotides align to TRBD2. Germline V gene lookup returns CDR1 SGHTA and CDR2 FQGTGA. Trimming cost V 2 bases and J 3 bases; bases outside gene matches: 8. This CDR3 is 16 amino acids long. The CDR3 spells CASSLQGGSATDTQYF. The CDR3, as DNA: TGTGCCAGCAGCTTACAAGGCGGGAGCGCGACAGATACGCAGTATTTT.

This chain connects TRBV7-2 to TRBJ1-3; D is perhaps TRBD1 (5 bases). With 1 base removed from V and 3 bases from J, the gap between germline ends came to 13 bases. The length of the CDR3 is 16 residues. From germline, CDR1 is SGHTA and CDR2 FQGNSA. In DNA, the CDR3 is TGTGCCAGCAGCTTAGTCTCGGGGGGTCGTGGAAACACCATATATTTT. It codes for CASSLVSGGRGNTIYF.

This chain links TRBV20-1 with TRBJ2-3, with D tentatively TRBD2 (6 bases). This CDR3 is built from 13 residues. The V end lost 5 bases, the J end lost 4 bases, and 13 bases lay between the germline ends. Germline V CDR1 and CDR2: DFQATT, SNEGSKA (reference sequence). The CDR3 region is CSAHAGLADTQYF. In nucleotides, the CDR3 is TGCAGTGCTCACGCGGGATTGGCAGATACGCAGTATTTT.

This clonotype was counted only a few times. The chain employs TRBV28 and TRBJ2-3, with D possibly matching TRBD2 (5 bases). This CDR3 comprises 18 residues. CDR1 MDHEN and CDR2 SYDVKM come from the germline V gene. Trimming pared 4 bases from V and 0 bases from J, leaving 20 bases between. Here the CDR3 reads CASSSHPQRRPSTDTQYF. The DNA for the CDR3 is TGTGCCAGCAGTTCCCACCCCCAGCGGCGACCCAGCACAGATACGCAGTATTTT.

This clonotype was found a few times. The chain is built from TRBV7-2 and TRBJ1-6; possible D gene TRBD1, 6 bases. CDR3 length: 15 amino acids. The germline gives CDR1 SGHTA, CDR2 FQGNSA. With 4 bases removed from V and 9 bases from J, the gap between germline ends came to 16 bases. As DNA, the CDR3 is TGTGCCAGCAGCTCCGCAAGGGGGGCGCGTTCACCCCTCCACTTT. Amino acid sequence: CASSSARGARSPLHF.

V gene TRBV18 combines with J gene TRBJ2-3, with TRBD2 as a possible D gene (5 bases). This CDR3 has 18 residues. In germline, CDR1 is KGHSH, CDR2 LQKENI. Trimming took 0 bases from V and 5 from J, leaving 21 bases between them. CDR3 residues: CASSPPNLLAGGGDTQYF. DNA for the CDR3: TGTGCCAGCTCACCACCGAATTTGCTAGCTGGAGGTGGAGATACGCAGTATTTT.

This chain connects TRBV2 to TRBJ1-5; a possible D gene is TRBD1 (6 bases). V gave up 6 bases and J gave up 6 bases, with 12 bases separating them. Germline V gene lookup returns CDR1 SNHLY and CDR2 FYNNEI. CDR3 length: 13 amino acids. The DNA of the CDR3 is TGTGCCAGCAGGGCCAGGGGTGGTCAGCCCCAGCATTTT. It is translated as CASRARGGQPQHF.

V gene TRBV7-2 combines with J gene TRBJ2-7, with D possibly TRBD2 on 7 matching bases. There are 15 residues in the CDR3. V lost 4 bases and J 2 bases, leaving 15 bases between the germline ends. In germline, CDR1 is SGHTA, CDR2 FQGNSA. The CDR3 DNA reads TGTGCCAGCAGCTGGCGGGCGGGGGCTACCTACGAGCAGTACTTC. The encoded protein is CASSWRAGATYEQYF.

The chain has TRBV20-1 and TRBJ1-1; D is ambiguous. Germline CDR1 reads DFQATT; CDR2 reads SNEGSKA (reference sequence). This CDR3 has 13 amino acids. Trimming left V 6 bases short and J 6 bases short, with 17 bases between. The CDR3 region has the DNA TGCAGTGCCCTTGACTCAGCGGACGCTGAAGCTTTCTTT. Residues: CSALDSADAEAFF.

The V and J genes are TRBV12-3 or TRBV12-4 and TRBJ1-5; D might be TRBD1 (6 bases). The CDR3 extends over 14 amino acids. Trimming took 4 bases from V and 7 from J, leaving 14 bases between them. The CDR3 DNA reads TGTGCCAGCAGTTCATACGGGGGGCGACAGCCCCAGCATTTT. The encoded protein is CASSSYGGRQPQHF.

CDR3 nucleotides: TGTGCCAGCTCACCAATGTCCACAGATACGCAGTATTTT. This encodes CASSPMSTDTQYF. This chain joins TRBV18 and TRBJ2-3; D is unclear. CDR1 is KGHSH, CDR2 LQKENI, per germline. V shed 2 bases and J shed 2 bases, with 5 bases lying between them. The CDR3 length is 13 residues. Variable domain in full (rest from reference TRBV18 and TRBJ2-3): NAGVMQNPRHLVRRRGQEARLRCSPMKGHSHVYWYRQLPEEGLKFMVYLQKENIIDESGMPKERFSAEFPKEGPSILRIQQVVRGDSAAYFCASSPMSTDTQYFGPGTRLTVL.

This clonotype occurred a few times. The V and J genes are TRBV11-2 and TRBJ2-7, with TRBD1 as a possible D gene (6 bases). This CDR3 comprises 14 residues. Trimming took 4 bases from V and 5 from J, leaving 15 bases between them. In germline, CDR1 is SGHAT, CDR2 FQNNGV. CDR3: CASSSVQGFHEQYF. The DNA of the CDR3 is TGTGCCAGCAGCTCCGTCCAGGGGTTCCACGAGCAGTACTTC.

The chain recombines TRBV5-1 with TRBJ2-7, with unresolved D. This CDR3 comprises 11 residues. V was pared by 10 bases and J by 5 bases, with 13 bases between. The germline CDR1 and CDR2 sequences are SGHRS and YFSETQ. Here the CDR3 reads CASGWENEQYF. In DNA, the CDR3 is TGCGCCTCGGGTTGGGAAAACGAGCAGTACTTC.

In its sample, this clonotype was seen a few times. The rearrangement joins TRBV5-1 to TRBJ2-7; D possibly corresponds to TRBD2 (5 bases). The CDR3 runs 12 residues. Germline V gene sequence: CDR1 SGHRS, CDR2 YFSETQ. V was cut by 5 bases and J by 0 bases, with 6 bases left in between. The CDR3 DNA sequence: TGCGCCAGCAGGGAGGACTCCTACGAGCAGTACTTC. Its translation is CASREDSYEQYF.

The genes are TRBV6-1 and TRBJ2-5; 8 bases are shared with TRBD1. The V gene's germline CDR1 is MNHNS and CDR2 SASEGT. CDR3 length equals 16 residues. J gave up 4 bases and V 5 bases, and 12 bases lay outside the gene matches. CDR3: CASSKRTGLFGETQYF. The CDR3 DNA follows: TGTGCCAGCAGTAAGCGGACAGGGCTCTTTGGAGAGACCCAGTACTTC.

The genes are TRBV7-2 and TRBJ2-7, with 14 nucleotides matching TRBD2. After removal of 3 bases from V and 2 bases from J, the junction contained 3 bases not matched to a gene. Germline CDR1 and CDR2: SGHTA and FQGNSA. This CDR3 is 16 amino acids long. The CDR3 DNA reads TGTGCCAGCAGCTTCGGACTAGCGGGAGGAACCTACGAGCAGTACTTC. Its translation: CASSFGLAGGTYEQYF.

This clonotype was picked up a small number of times. V is TRBV7-9 and J is TRBJ1-1; D gene ambiguous. The germline V gene encodes CDR1 SEHNR and CDR2 FQNEAQ (reference sequence). V lost 0 bases and J 1 base, leaving 6 bases between the germline ends. CDR3 size: 14 residues. For the CDR3, the DNA is TGTGCCAGCAGCTTAGCGTTGGGGAACACTGAAGCTTTCTTT. It translates to CASSLALGNTEAFF. The complete variable domain, with remaining parts taken from reference TRBV7-9 and TRBJ1-1, reads DTGVSQNPRHKITKRGQNVTFRCDPISEHNRLYWYRQTLGQGPEFLTYFQNEAQLEKSRLLSDRFSAERPKGSFSTLEIQRTEQGDSAMYLCASSLALGNTEAFFGQGTRLTVV.

The chain has TRBV20-1 and TRBJ2-5; D is perhaps TRBD1 (6 bases). CDR3 length: 15 amino acids. Trimming shortened V by 2 bases and J by 5 bases, and 18 bases separated the two germline ends. CDR1 is DFQATT, CDR2 SNEGSKA, per germline (reference sequence). The CDR3 DNA is TGCAGTGCTAGATCTCGACAGGATTCTGGGGAGACCCAGTACTTC. Translated: CSARSRQDSGETQYF.

This clonotype turned up a few times. The chain carries TRBV6-2 or TRBV6-3 and TRBJ2-5, with D uncertain. The CDR3 has 14 residues. Germline V gene sequence: CDR1 MNHEY, CDR2 SVGEGT. V was pared by 0 bases and J by 2 bases, with 7 bases between. CDR3 sequence: CASSYSSVQETQYF. In nucleotides, the CDR3 is TGTGCCAGCAGTTACTCGTCGGTTCAAGAGACCCAGTACTTC.